This T cell receptor (beta chain) came from a study of cytomegalovirus exposure and HLA in healthy donors. Study overall: Most donors, just over 80% of approximately 400 genotyped, fell in the Caucasian-associated ancestry cluster. Study-level findings and limits: In a later analysis, at a false discovery rate of 0.05, 17,000 or so TCR beta sequences matched HLA alleles. In a later analysis, a missense DCLRE1C variant was linked to TCR beta V- and J-gene trimming. Overall, about 160 TCR beta chains were annotated as cytomegalovirus-associated.

PCR involved 60 Vbeta and 13 Jbeta primers. Assay used: immunoSEQ multiplex PCR; TCRdb lists only in-frame clones, some missing. The sample shows some 150,000 clones, approximately 83% of them seen only once. This CDR3 has 14 amino acids. The V end was cut by 0 bases, the J end by 2 bases, with 8 bases between. Germline loops: CDR1 SGDLS, CDR2 YYNGEE. Comment on this clone: Its antigen is undetermined.

This chain uses TRBV9 with TRBJ1-2, with unresolved D. The source of this sequence is a man aged 35 to 55 in good health and CMV-seropositive. The material sequenced was PBMCs. The DNA for the CDR3 is TGTGCCAGCAGCGTAGCTACGACAAACTATGGCTACACCTTC. It translates to CASSVATTNYGYTF.